The text below deals with one T cell receptor beta chain. This entry belongs to a study of STAT5B mutations in CD4+ large granular lymphocyte leukemia. Trimming cost V 2 bases and J 5 bases, with 13 bases left between them. CDR1 WSHSY and CDR2 SAAADI come from the germline V gene. This CDR3 has 15 amino acids. In the original workflow: The detection floor for productive clonotype frequency was 2.59 x 10-5. Libraries were prepared by immunoSEQ multiplex PCR; TCRdb keeps only in-frame clonotypes and omits some of them. D and trimming come from the DNA, and the V and J calls and clone size come from that table. The sample includes about 32,000 clones, 85% seen only once; the top ten take 4.4%.

The chain joins TRBV10-2 to TRBJ1-5; maybe TRBD1 (5 bases). The origin of this receptor is a human donor in good health. Sequenced input: CD4+ T cells from blood buffy coats. In DNA, the CDR3 is TGCGCCAGCAGTGAGAGGGCAGGGAATGATCAGCCCCAGCATTTT. This codes for CASSERAGNDQPQHF.